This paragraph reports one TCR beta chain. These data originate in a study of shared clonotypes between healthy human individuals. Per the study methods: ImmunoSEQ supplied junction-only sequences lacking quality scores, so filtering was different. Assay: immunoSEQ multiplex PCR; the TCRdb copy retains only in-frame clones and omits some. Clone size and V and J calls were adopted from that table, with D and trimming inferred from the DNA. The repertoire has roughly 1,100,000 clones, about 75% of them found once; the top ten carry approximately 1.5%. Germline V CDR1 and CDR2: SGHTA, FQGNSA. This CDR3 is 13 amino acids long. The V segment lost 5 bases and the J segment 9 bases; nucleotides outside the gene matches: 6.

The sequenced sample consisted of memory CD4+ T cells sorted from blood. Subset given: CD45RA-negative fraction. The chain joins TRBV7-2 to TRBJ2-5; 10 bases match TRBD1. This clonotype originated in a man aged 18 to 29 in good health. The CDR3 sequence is CASSGQGGRPQYF. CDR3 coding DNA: TGTGCCAGCAGCGGACAGGGGGGGAGGCCCCAGTACTTC.